The present T cell receptor beta chain was sequenced within a study of T cells after yellow fever vaccination. From the 5' RACE reads, TCRdb called clonotypes with MiXCR, one entry per CDR3 protein. Found here are around 600,000 distinct CDR3 sequences, roughly 12% of them singletons; the top ten hold 14% to 15%. The CDR3 is 14 amino acids. CDR1 is MNHEY and CDR2 is SVGAGI in the germline V gene. V was clipped by 1 base and J by 0 bases, with 7 bases between them. The chain uses TRBV6-5 and TRBJ2-7; D might be TRBD2 (5 bases). The origin of this receptor is a young man who received the YFV17D yellow fever vaccine. This material consisted of PBMCs, taken on the day of the yellow fever booster vaccination. The DNA of the CDR3 is TGTGCCAGCAGTTACTGGAGGAGCTCCTACGAGCAGTACTTC. It translates to CASSYWRSSYEQYF.